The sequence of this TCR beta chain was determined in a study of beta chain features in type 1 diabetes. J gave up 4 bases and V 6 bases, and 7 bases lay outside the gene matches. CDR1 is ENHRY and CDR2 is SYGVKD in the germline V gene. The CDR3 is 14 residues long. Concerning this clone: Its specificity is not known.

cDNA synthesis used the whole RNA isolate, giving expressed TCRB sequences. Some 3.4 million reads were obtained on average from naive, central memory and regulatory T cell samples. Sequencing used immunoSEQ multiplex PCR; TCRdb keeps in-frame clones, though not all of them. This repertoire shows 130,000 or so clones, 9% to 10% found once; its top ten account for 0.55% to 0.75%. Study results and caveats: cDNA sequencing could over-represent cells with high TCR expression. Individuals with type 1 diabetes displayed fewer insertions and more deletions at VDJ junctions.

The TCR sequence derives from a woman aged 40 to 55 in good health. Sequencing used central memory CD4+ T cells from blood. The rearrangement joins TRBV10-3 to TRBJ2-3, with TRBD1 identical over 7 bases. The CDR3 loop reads CAISNLQGADTQYF. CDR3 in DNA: TGTGCCATCAGCAATCTGCAGGGGGCAGATACGCAGTATTTT.